This T cell receptor beta chain appears in the sequencing data of a study of T cells in Graves' hyperthyroidism and ophthalmopathy. General observations from the study: Blood shared most expanded thyroid clonotypes above 0.001. A model of 13 V-J pairs discriminated ophthalmopathy from stable hyperthyroidism.

Germline CDR1 is SQVTM and CDR2 is ANQGSEA. The CDR3 runs 16 residues. The V segment lost 1 base and the J segment 6 bases; nucleotides outside the gene matches: 7. Every diagnosis used clinical symptoms, serum thyroxine and TRAb, thyroid ultrasound and orbital computed tomography. This clonotype was detected many times. As yet, its antigen is unknown. TCR beta CDR3 regions were amplified from RNA transcripts. A first-round RT-PCR of the TCR CDR3 used the HTBI primer set. TCRdb reanalysed the multiplex PCR reads using MiXCR and keeps one entry per CDR3 protein. The table has under 350,000 distinct CDR3 sequences, roughly 15% seen once.

Source material: blood. This clonotype was obtained from a woman younger than 45 with Graves' hyperthyroidism that later progressed to Graves' ophthalmopathy. The chain uses TRBV29-1 and TRBJ2-1; TRBD2 matches at 12 bases. The CDR3 DNA reads as TGCAGCGTTGAAGTACTAGCGGGAGGCGAGATCAATGAGCAGTTCTTC. Encoded protein: CSVEVLAGGEINEQFF.